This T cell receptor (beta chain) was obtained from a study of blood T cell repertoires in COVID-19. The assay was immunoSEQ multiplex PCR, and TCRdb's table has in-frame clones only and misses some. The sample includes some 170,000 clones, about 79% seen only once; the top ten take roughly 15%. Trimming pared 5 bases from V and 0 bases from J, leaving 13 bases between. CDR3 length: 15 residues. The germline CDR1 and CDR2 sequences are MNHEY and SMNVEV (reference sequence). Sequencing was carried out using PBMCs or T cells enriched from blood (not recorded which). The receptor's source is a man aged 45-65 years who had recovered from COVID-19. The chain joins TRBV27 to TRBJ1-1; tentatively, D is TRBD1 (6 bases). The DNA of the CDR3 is TGTGCCAGCAGTCCCAATACAGGGTTGAACACTGAAGCTTTCTTT. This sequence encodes CASSPNTGLNTEAFF.